The 3 T cell receptor beta chains below come from one sample, sequenced in a study of response to subunit inactivated influenza vaccine. A single record per CDR3 protein comes from TCRdb applying MiXCR to the RT-PCR reads. The sample records 530,000 or so distinct CDR3 sequences, 12% being singletons. The sample consisted of PBMCs from blood, taken on the day of vaccination. The receptors come from a man in his fifties or sixties who received an inactivated influenza vaccine.

This chain connects TRBV27 to TRBJ2-7, with a possible D match to TRBD1 (5 bases). V was trimmed by 5 bases and J by 4 bases, leaving 12 bases between them. Germline V gene data show CDR1 as MNHEY and CDR2 as SMNVEV (reference sequence). This CDR3 contains 13 residues. The CDR3 DNA follows: TGTGCCAGCAGTCCAGGGTCGGTTTACGAGCAGTACTTC. It translates to CASSPGSVYEQYF.

This clonotype has at least ten counts. V is TRBV5-1 and J is TRBJ2-2, with TRBD1 as a possible D gene (5 bases). The CDR3 is 15 residues long. Trimming shortened V by 5 bases and J by 5 bases, and 16 bases separated the two germline ends. Germline V lookup: CDR1 SGHRS, CDR2 YFSETQ. The CDR3 DNA is TGCGCCAGCAGTCGGACCAGGGAAGGGACCGGGGAGCTGTTTTTT. It specifies CASSRTREGTGELFF.

The rearrangement uses TRBV7-2 and TRBJ1-1; D unclear. The CDR3 has 13 residues. The germline gives CDR1 SGHTA, CDR2 FQGNSA. V was shortened by 4 bases and J by 5 bases, with 11 bases between the two germline ends. Here the CDR3 DNA reads TGTGCCAGCAGCTATACGCCGGGAACTGAAGCTTTCTTT. This encodes CASSYTPGTEAFF.